The sequence of this TCR beta chain was determined in a study of blood T cells in healthy people across ages. General study points: Underestimates were what the diversity estimates from one million T cells were considered to be. No conclusive comparison of naive versus antigen-experienced cells was possible with unsorted PBMCs. Age brought a roughly linear fall in TCR beta diversity measured per million T cells.

The CDR3 totals 16 residues. V was clipped by 2 bases and J by 9 bases; unmatched bases: 13. Germline V lookup: CDR1 DFQATT, CDR2 SNEGSKA (reference sequence). Through a sample-barcoded 5' primer and a J-beta primer mix, a second PCR was run for roughly 7 to 12 cycles. One entry per CDR3 protein, called by TCRdb with MiXCR from the 5' RACE reads. This table has approximately 1.5 million distinct CDR3 sequences, about 32% appearing once. In its sample, this clonotype was seen a few times. Its target is not known. Sequencing was done on a sample of blood. The chain has TRBV20-1 and TRBJ2-1; 10 nucleotides line up with TRBD2. The receptor comes from a woman aged 25 to 39 in good health. The CDR3 is CSARSPSGRAGGEQFF. In DNA form, the CDR3 reads TGCAGTGCTAGATCTCCCAGCGGGAGGGCCGGAGGTGAGCAGTTCTTC.